One T cell receptor (beta chain) is described in this entry. Data came from immunoSEQ multiplex PCR; TCRdb stores just in-frame clones and leaves some out. The sample lists roughly 130,000 clones; around 85% were seen once. These data belong to a study of blood T cell repertoires in COVID-19. Trimming took off 1 base at V and 4 bases at J, with 11 bases between the two ends. Germline CDR1 reads SGHTA; CDR2 reads FQGTGA. The CDR3 is 15 amino acids. Sequenced: peripheral blood. The rearrangement uses TRBV7-3 and TRBJ1-3; possibly TRBD1 for D (5 bases). The source of this sequence is a woman between 45 and 65 years old with acute or convalescent COVID-19. The CDR3 DNA sequence: TGTGCCAGCAGCTTAATCCCAGGGTCCGGAAACACCATATATTTT. Translated, it gives CASSLIPGSGNTIYF.